Shown below are 26 T cell receptor beta chains from a single sample sequenced in a study of blood T cell repertoires in COVID-19. Measured with immunoSEQ multiplex PCR; TCRdb has only the in-frame clones, and not every one. Here the sample spans approximately 170,000 clones, about 86% being singletons. Sequenced: peripheral blood. Receptors originate from a woman of 80 years or more in a cohort sampled during active or convalescent COVID-19.

This clone was seen just once. This rearrangement joins TRBV5-1 to TRBJ1-2; 10 bases are a match to TRBD1. The ends lost 3 bases at V and 4 bases at J; junction bases unmatched: 9. CDR3 length: 16 amino acids. Germline CDR1 and CDR2: SGHRS and YFSETQ. The CDR3 region is CASSWGDRGRAYGYTF. The CDR3 DNA reads as TGCGCCAGCAGCTGGGGAGACAGGGGGCGCGCCTATGGCTACACCTTC. Full variable domain (rest looked up from reference TRBV5-1 and TRBJ1-2): KAGVTQTPRYLIKTRGQQVTLSCSPISGHRSVSWYQQTPGQGLQFLFEYFSETQRNKGNFPGRFSGRQFSNSRSEMNVSTLELGDSALYLCASSWGDRGRAYGYTFGSGTRLTVV.

The chain couples TRBV4-3 to TRBJ2-5, with 12 bases that match TRBD2. CDR1 LGHNA and CDR2 YSLEER come from the germline V gene. The trim removed 4 bases at V and 2 bases at J, leaving 8 bases unmatched. This CDR3 has 17 residues. The CDR3 nucleotides are TGCGCCAGCAGCCCCTATCCACTAGCGGGGGGTCAAGAGACCCAGTACTTC. Amino acid sequence: CASSPYPLAGGQETQYF.

This clone was observed a few times. The chain carries TRBV6-5 and TRBJ1-4; D is ambiguous. V was cut by 2 bases and J by 0 bases, with 7 bases left in between. The CDR3 length is 15 residues. Per germline, CDR1 MNHEY and CDR2 SVGAGI. This CDR3 reads CASSYDSATNEKLFF. In nucleotides, the CDR3 is TGTGCCAGCAGTTACGACTCTGCAACTAATGAAAAACTGTTTTTT.

CDR3 DNA sequence: TGTGCCATCAGTGGGCGCAGATCTGTACCCTTAACAGGGAGTTTTCGCTACACCTTC. As protein: CAISGRRSVPLTGSFRYTF. This chain joins TRBV10-3 and TRBJ1-2, with TRBD1 as a possible D gene (6 bases). The CDR3 contains 19 residues. The germline V gene encodes CDR1 ENHRY and CDR2 SYGVKD. The germline V and J ends were trimmed by 4 bases and 9 bases, with 33 bases remaining between them.

V and J are TRBV15 and TRBJ1-6; 10 nucleotides align to TRBD1. Germline CDR1 and CDR2: LNHNV and YYDKDF (reference sequence). The V gene end was trimmed by 3 bases and the J gene end by 4 bases; junction bases not matched to a gene: 6. CDR3 length equals 17 residues. The CDR3 sequence: CATSSFGQGGYNSPLHF. In DNA, the CDR3 is TGTGCCACCAGCAGCTTCGGACAGGGGGGTTATAATTCACCCCTCCACTTT.

This chain connects TRBV18 to TRBJ1-2; the match to TRBD1 covers 7 bases. The CDR3 spans 13 residues. The trim removed 5 bases at V and 3 bases at J, leaving 3 bases unmatched. Looked up from germline, CDR1 is KGHSH and CDR2 is LQKENI. In nucleotides, the CDR3 is TGTGCCAGCTCAAAAGACAGGGACTATGGCTACACCTTC. The encoded protein is CASSKDRDYGYTF.

V is TRBV6-1 and J is TRBJ1-5; tentatively, D is TRBD1 (5 bases). Germline loops: CDR1 MNHNS, CDR2 SASEGT. Between the trimmed V and J ends, which lost 3 bases and 3 bases, there was a span of 9 bases. The CDR3 has 14 residues. The CDR3 protein is CASSDRDFNQPQHF. For the CDR3, the DNA is TGTGCCAGCAGTGACCGGGACTTCAATCAGCCCCAGCATTTT.

Regarding this clone: The sample holds other DNA sequences that translate to the same CDR3. J is TRBJ1-5 and V is TRBV18; a weak D match, TRBD1 (6 bases). The CDR3 contains 13 residues. Germline CDR1 and CDR2: KGHSH and LQKENI. Trimming shortened V by 6 bases and J by 4 bases, and 10 bases separated the two germline ends. The CDR3 loop reads CASSPDRNQPQHF. The CDR3 DNA reads as TGTGCCAGCTCTCCAGACAGGAATCAGCCCCAGCATTTT.

Worth noting for this clone: A junction boundary mismatches the germline segment, possibly from a read error. V gene TRBV27 combines with J gene TRBJ2-1; TRBD1 agrees at 7 bases. Per the germline V gene, CDR1 is MNHEY and CDR2 is SMNVEV (reference sequence). The CDR3 consists of 13 residues. The chain's CDR3 is CASKGAASNEEFF. Written as DNA, the CDR3 is TGTGCCAGCAAGGGGGCAGCTTCTAATGAGGAGTTCTTC.

V and J are TRBV6-6 and TRBJ1-1, with TRBD1 matching 7 bases. With V trimmed by 6 bases and J by 5 bases, 6 bases remained unmatched. The CDR3 has 13 residues. Germline V gene sequence: CDR1 MNHNY, CDR2 SVGAGI (reference sequence). This CDR3 is CASRRQGMTEAFF. DNA for the CDR3: TGTGCCAGCAGGCGACAGGGTATGACTGAAGCTTTCTTT.

This sequence joins TRBV2 and TRBJ1-6; 7 bases are shared with TRBD1. CDR1 and CDR2 from the germline V gene are SNHLY and FYNNEI. V was pared by 5 bases and J by 10 bases, with 11 bases of the junction left unmatched. This CDR3 contains 15 residues. The CDR3 bases are TGTGCCAGCAGTCAGGACAGGAAAGGAGGATCACCCCTCCACTTT. The encoded protein is CASSQDRKGGSPLHF. Full variable domain (remainder filled in from reference TRBV2 and TRBJ1-6): EPEVTQTPSHQVTQMGQEVILRCVPISNHLYFYWYRQILGQKVEFLVSFYNNEISEKSEIFDDQFSVERPDGSNFTLKIRSTKLEDSAMYFCASSQDRKGGSPLHFGNGTRLTVT.

This chain joins TRBV4-1 and TRBJ2-3; 9 nucleotides align to TRBD2. Germline V gene sequence: CDR1 MGHRA, CDR2 YSYEKL. The CDR3 loop spans 15 amino acids. V gave up 2 bases and J gave up 4 bases; unmatched junction bases: 4. CDR3 loop: CASSQLLAGSDTQYF. The DNA of the CDR3 is TGCGCCAGCAGCCAACTCCTAGCGGGGTCAGATACGCAGTATTTT.

The chain joins TRBV6-5 to TRBJ2-1; weak D call: TRBD1 (8 bases). Germline V lookup: CDR1 MNHEY, CDR2 SVGAGI. Trimming removed 8 bases at V and 12 bases at J, with 26 bases between. This CDR3 is 15 amino acids long. The CDR3 bases are TGTGCCAGCCGGCCCCCGACAGGGGAGGGGGACCGGCAGTTCTTC. This translates into CASRPPTGEGDRQFF.

This clone was counted only a few times. This rearrangement joins TRBV19 to TRBJ1-2; D is perhaps TRBD1 (6 bases). Trimming stripped 5 bases from V and 4 bases from J, with 14 bases between. Germline lookup yields CDR1 LNHDA and CDR2 SQIVND (reference sequence). The CDR3 is made up of 14 amino acids. CDR3 DNA sequence: TGTGCCAGTAGTTCCCTCGGACAGCTCTATGGCTACACCTTC. Its protein product is CASSSLGQLYGYTF.

The chain has TRBV4-1 and TRBJ1-1; D unresolved. Trimming cost V 1 base and J 1 base, with 7 bases left between them. The CDR3 has 14 amino acids. In germline, CDR1 is MGHRA, CDR2 YSYEKL. CDR3 loop: CASSQGTANTEAFF. The DNA for the CDR3 is TGCGCCAGCAGCCAAGGTACAGCGAACACTGAAGCTTTCTTT.

CDR3 in amino acids: CASSYVLRTGDREQYV. DNA of the CDR3: TGTGCCAGCAGTTACGTACTACGGACAGGGGACCGCGAGCAGTACGTC. The gene calls are TRBV6-6 and TRBJ2-7, with 9 bases that match TRBD1. The CDR3 runs to 16 residues. Germline CDR1 MNHNY, CDR2 SVGAGI (reference sequence). Trimming cost V 2 bases and J 6 bases; bases outside gene matches: 11.

This rearrangement joins TRBV19 to TRBJ1-2; TRBD1 matches at 10 bases. The CDR3 is 17 amino acids. V shed 7 bases and J 6 bases; nucleotides not matched to a gene: 17. CDR1 LNHDA and CDR2 SQIVND come from the germline V gene (reference sequence). The CDR3 DNA sequence: TGTGCCAGTACCTCACCGGGACAGGGGACGGGTACCGATGGCTACACCTTC. Protein sequence: CASTSPGQGTGTDGYTF.

J is TRBJ2-5 and V is TRBV18; D is uncertain. V was shortened by 6 bases and J by 4 bases, with 9 bases between the two germline ends. Germline assignment: CDR1 KGHSH and CDR2 LQKENI. CDR3 length: 12 amino acids. The DNA of the CDR3 is TGTGCCAGCTCTGTCCAGCGAGAGACCCAGTACTTC. Translated: CASSVQRETQYF.

The genes are TRBV6-5 and TRBJ2-2, with 10 bases identical to TRBD2. CDR3 length equals 15 residues. Germline CDR1 is MNHEY and CDR2 is SVGAGI. V was clipped by 8 bases and J by 7 bases; unmatched bases: 10. In DNA, the CDR3 is TGTGCCAGCCTTGTTAGCGGGGGGCAAAGCGGGGAGCTGTTTTTT. Translation: CASLVSGGQSGELFF.

This clone occurred once. J is TRBJ2-1 and V is TRBV20-1; D is uncertain. Germline CDR1 DFQATT, CDR2 SNEGSKA (reference sequence). CDR3 length: 11 amino acids. Trimming stripped 0 bases from V and 12 bases from J, with 9 bases between. Written as DNA, the CDR3 is TGCAGTGCTAGAGATCCCCCAGGGCAGTTCTTC. Translating gives CSARDPPGQFF.

The chain is built from TRBV4-1 and TRBJ2-5, with 8 bases that match TRBD1. The CDR3 is 13 amino acids. Trimming cost V 4 bases and J 4 bases; bases outside gene matches: 2. Germline V gene sequence: CDR1 MGHRA, CDR2 YSYEKL. The CDR3 nucleotides are TGCGCCAGCAGCCGGACAGGGTTAGAGACCCAGTACTTC. Translating gives CASSRTGLETQYF.

The chain links TRBV10-3 to TRBJ2-6; 8 bases agree with TRBD1. The CDR3 loop spans 16 amino acids. Germline lookup yields CDR1 ENHRY and CDR2 SYGVKD. The J segment lost 2 bases and the V segment lost 7 bases, leaving 7 bases of the junction unmatched. DNA for the CDR3: TGTGCCATCACCGCACAGGGGGGCCCTGGGGCCAACGTCCTGACTTTC. It codes for CAITAQGGPGANVLTF.

This clone has a handful of counts. This chain connects TRBV3-1 (or the pseudogene TRBV3-2) to TRBJ1-2; D gene unclear. The CDR3 length is 14 residues. V shed 3 bases and J shed 8 bases, with 16 bases lying between them. Germline V CDR1 and CDR2: LGHDT, YNNKEL (reference sequence). The CDR3 reads CASSQTSYLGGYTF. Here the CDR3 DNA reads TGTGCCAGCAGCCAGACCTCATATCTAGGAGGCTACACCTTC.

The V gene is TRBV20-1, the J gene TRBJ2-1; possibly TRBD1 for D (5 bases). This CDR3 is 13 amino acids long. Germline V gives CDR1 DFQATT, CDR2 SNEGSKA (reference sequence). Trimming removed 3 bases from V and 14 bases from J, with 20 bases in between. CDR3 coding DNA: TGCAGTGCTAGTCGCATTAGGCGGAACAGGAAGTTCTTC. This codes for CSASRIRRNRKFF.

The chain couples TRBV3-1 (or the pseudogene TRBV3-2) to TRBJ2-1; 12 positions match TRBD2. Germline-derived CDR1 and CDR2 are LGHDT and YNNKEL (reference sequence). CDR3 length: 16 residues. Trimming took 1 base from V and 3 from J; bases not matched to a gene: 1. This CDR3 is CASSQVGLAGYNEQFF. CDR3 nucleotide sequence: TGTGCCAGCAGCCAAGTGGGACTAGCGGGCTACAATGAGCAGTTCTTC.

CDR3 nucleotide sequence: TGCGCCAGCAGCTTGGTTCAGGGGGCGGCTGAAGCTTTCTTT. Translation gives CASSLVQGAAEAFF. The genes are TRBV5-1 and TRBJ1-1; TRBD1 matches 8 bases. J was trimmed by 6 bases and V by 0 bases; bases with no gene match: 4. This CDR3 is 14 amino acids long. Germline CDR1 is SGHRS and CDR2 is YFSETQ.